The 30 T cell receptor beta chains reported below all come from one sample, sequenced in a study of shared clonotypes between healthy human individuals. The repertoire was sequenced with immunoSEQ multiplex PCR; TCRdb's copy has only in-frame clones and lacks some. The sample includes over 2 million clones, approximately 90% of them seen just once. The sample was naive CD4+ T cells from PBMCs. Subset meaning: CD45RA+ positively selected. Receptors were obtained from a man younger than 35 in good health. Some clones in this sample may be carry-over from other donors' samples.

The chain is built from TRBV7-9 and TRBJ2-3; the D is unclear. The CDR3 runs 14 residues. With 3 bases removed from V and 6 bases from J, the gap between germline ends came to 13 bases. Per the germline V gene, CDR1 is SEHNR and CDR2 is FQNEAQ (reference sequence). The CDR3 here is CASSFSQVGDTQYF. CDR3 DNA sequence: TGTGCCAGCAGCTTTAGCCAAGTCGGGGATACGCAGTATTTT.

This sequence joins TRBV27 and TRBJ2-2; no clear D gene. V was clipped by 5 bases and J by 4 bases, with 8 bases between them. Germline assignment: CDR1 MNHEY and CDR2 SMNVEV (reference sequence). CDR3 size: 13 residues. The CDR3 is CASSETPTGELFF. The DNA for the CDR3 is TGTGCCAGCAGTGAGACTCCCACCGGGGAGCTGTTTTTT.

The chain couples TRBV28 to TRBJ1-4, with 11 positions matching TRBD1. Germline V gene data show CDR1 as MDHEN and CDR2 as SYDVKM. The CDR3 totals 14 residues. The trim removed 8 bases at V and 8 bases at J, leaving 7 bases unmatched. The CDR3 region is CASGPGQGDEKLFF. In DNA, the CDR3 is TGTGCCAGCGGGCCGGGACAGGGGGACGAAAAACTGTTTTTT. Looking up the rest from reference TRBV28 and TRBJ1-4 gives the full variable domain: DVKVTQSSRYLVKRTGEKVFLECVQDMDHENMFWYRQDPGLGLRLIYFSYDVKMKEKGDIPEGYSVSREKKERFSLILESASTNQTSMYLCASGPGQGDEKLFFGSGTQLSVL.

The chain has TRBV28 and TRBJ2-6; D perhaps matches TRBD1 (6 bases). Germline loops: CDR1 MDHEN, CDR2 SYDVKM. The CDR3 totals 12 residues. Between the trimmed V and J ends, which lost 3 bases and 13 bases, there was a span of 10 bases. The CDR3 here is CASSLQGQVLTF. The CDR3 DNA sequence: TGTGCCAGCAGTTTGCAGGGACAAGTCCTGACTTTC.

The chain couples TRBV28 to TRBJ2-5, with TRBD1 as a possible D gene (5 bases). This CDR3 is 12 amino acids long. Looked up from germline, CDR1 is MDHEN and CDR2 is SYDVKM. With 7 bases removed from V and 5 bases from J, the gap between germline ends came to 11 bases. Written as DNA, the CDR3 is TGTGCCAGCACCCCAGGGTGGGAGACCCAGTACTTC. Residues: CASTPGWETQYF. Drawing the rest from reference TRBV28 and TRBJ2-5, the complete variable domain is DVKVTQSSRYLVKRTGEKVFLECVQDMDHENMFWYRQDPGLGLRLIYFSYDVKMKEKGDIPEGYSVSREKKERFSLILESASTNQTSMYLCASTPGWETQYFGPGTRLLVL.

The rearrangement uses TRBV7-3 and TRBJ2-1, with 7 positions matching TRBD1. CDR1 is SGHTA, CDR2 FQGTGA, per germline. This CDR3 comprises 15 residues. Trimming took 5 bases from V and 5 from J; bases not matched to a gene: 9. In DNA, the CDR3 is TGTGCCAGCAGCCCATTCAGGGGGACACACAATGAGCAGTTCTTC. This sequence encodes CASSPFRGTHNEQFF.

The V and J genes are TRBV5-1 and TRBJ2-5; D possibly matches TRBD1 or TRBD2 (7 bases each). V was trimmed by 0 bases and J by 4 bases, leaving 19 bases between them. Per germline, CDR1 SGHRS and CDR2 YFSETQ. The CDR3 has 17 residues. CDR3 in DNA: TGCGCCAGCAGCTTGGGTCTAGCGGAGGGGGCCCGAGAGACCCAGTACTTC. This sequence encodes CASSLGLAEGARETQYF.

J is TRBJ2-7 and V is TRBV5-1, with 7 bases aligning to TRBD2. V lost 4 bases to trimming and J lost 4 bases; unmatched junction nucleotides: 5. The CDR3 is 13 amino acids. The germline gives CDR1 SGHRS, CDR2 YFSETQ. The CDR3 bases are TGCGCCAGCAGCGTATCTAGCGGTTACGAGCAGTACTTC. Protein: CASSVSSGYEQYF.

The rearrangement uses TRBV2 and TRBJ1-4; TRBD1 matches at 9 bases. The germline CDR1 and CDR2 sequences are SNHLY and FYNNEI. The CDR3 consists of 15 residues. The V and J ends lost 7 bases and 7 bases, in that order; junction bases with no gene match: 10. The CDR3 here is CASIGTGLGSEKLFF. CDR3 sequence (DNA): TGTGCCAGCATCGGGACAGGGTTAGGTAGTGAAAAACTGTTTTTT.

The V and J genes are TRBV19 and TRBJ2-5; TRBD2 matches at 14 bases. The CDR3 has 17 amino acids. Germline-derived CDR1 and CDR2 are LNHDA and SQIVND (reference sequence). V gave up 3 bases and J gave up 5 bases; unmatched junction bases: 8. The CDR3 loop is CASSMATSGRAGETQYF. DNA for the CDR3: TGTGCCAGTAGTATGGCGACTAGCGGGAGGGCCGGGGAGACCCAGTACTTC.

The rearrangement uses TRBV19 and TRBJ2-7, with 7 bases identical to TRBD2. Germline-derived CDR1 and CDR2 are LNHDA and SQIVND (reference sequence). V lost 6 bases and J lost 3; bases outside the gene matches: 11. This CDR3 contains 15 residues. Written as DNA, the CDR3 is TGTGCCAGTAGCTCCCGGGACGGGGGGATCTACGAGCAGTACTTC. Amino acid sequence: CASSSRDGGIYEQYF.

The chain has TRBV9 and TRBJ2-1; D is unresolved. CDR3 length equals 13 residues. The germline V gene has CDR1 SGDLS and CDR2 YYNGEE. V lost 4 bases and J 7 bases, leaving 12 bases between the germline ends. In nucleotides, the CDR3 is TGTGCCAGCAGCTCGAAATTGGGGAATGAGCAGTTCTTC. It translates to CASSSKLGNEQFF.

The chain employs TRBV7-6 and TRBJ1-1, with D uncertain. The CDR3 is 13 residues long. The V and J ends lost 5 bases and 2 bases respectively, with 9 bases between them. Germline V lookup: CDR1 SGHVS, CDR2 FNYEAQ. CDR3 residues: CASSNAQNTEAFF. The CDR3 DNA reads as TGTGCCAGCAGCAACGCTCAAAACACTGAAGCTTTCTTT.

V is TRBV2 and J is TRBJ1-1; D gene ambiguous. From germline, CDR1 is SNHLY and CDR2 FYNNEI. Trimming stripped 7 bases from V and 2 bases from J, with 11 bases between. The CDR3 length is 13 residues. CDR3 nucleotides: TGTGCCAGCACCCCCGAGGGAAACACTGAAGCTTTCTTT. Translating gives CASTPEGNTEAFF. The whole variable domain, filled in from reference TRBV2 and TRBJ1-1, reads EPEVTQTPSHQVTQMGQEVILRCVPISNHLYFYWYRQILGQKVEFLVSFYNNEISEKSEIFDDQFSVERPDGSNFTLKIRSTKLEDSAMYFCASTPEGNTEAFFGQGTRLTVV.

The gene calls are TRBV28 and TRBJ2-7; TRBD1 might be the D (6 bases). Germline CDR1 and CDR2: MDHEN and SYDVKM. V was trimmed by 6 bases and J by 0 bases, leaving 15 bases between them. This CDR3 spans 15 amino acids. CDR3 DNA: TGTGCCAGCAGCCCCAGACAGGATCTCTCCTACGAGCAGTACTTC. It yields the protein CASSPRQDLSYEQYF.

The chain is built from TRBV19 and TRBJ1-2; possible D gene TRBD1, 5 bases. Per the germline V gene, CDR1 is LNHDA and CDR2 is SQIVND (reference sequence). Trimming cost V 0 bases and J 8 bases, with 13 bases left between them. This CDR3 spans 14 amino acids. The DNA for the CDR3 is TGTGCCAGTAGTATAGACGGGACCACCGGGGGCTACACCTTC. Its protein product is CASSIDGTTGGYTF.

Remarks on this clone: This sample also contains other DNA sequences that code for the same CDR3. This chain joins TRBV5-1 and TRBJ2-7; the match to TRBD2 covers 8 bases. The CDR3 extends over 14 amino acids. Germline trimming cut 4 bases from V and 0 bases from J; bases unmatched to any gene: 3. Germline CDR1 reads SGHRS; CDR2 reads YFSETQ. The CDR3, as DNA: TGCGCCAGCAGCCCAACTAGCGGCTCCTACGAGCAGTACTTC. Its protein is CASSPTSGSYEQYF.

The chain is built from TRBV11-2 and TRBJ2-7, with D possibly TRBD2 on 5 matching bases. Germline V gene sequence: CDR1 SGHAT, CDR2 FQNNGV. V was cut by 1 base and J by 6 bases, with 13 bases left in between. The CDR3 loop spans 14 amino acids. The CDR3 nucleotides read TGTGCCAGCAGCTTAGGAACTAGTATCTCCGAGCAGTACTTC. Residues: CASSLGTSISEQYF.

The CDR3 coding sequence is TGCGCCAGCAGCCAAGAGGCTCGGCCGGGAGGGCCTCGTGAGCAGTTCTTC. Translating gives CASSQEARPGGPREQFF. The V and J genes are TRBV4-1 and TRBJ2-1, with 8 bases lining up with TRBD2. The CDR3 covers 17 residues. Trimming removed 0 bases from V and 9 bases from J; junction bases left unmatched: 13. Germline loops: CDR1 MGHRA, CDR2 YSYEKL.

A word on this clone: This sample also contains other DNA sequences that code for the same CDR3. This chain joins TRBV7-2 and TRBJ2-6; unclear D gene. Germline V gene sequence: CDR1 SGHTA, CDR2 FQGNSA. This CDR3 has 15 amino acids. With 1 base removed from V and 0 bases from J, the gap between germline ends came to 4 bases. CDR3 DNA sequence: TGTGCCAGCAGCTTAGGGCTCTCTGGGGCCAACGTCCTGACTTTC. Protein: CASSLGLSGANVLTF.

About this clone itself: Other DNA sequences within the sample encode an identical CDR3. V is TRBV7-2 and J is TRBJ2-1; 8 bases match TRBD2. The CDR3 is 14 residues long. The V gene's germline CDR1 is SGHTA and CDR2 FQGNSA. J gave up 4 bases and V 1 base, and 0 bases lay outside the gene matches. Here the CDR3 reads CASSLGLAYNEQFF. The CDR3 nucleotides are TGTGCCAGCAGCTTAGGACTAGCGTACAATGAGCAGTTCTTC.

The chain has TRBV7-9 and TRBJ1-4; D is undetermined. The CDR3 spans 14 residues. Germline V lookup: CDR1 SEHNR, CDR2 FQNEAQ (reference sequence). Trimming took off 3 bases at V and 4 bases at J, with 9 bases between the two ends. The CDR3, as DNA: TGTGCCAGCAGCTTTGCAGAGTATAATGAAAAACTGTTTTTT. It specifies CASSFAEYNEKLFF.

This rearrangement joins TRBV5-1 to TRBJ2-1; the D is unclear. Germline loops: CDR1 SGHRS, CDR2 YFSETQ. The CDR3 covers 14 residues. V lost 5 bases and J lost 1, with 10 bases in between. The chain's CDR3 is CASRESGSYNEQFF. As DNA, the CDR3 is TGCGCCAGCAGGGAGTCAGGTTCCTACAATGAGCAGTTCTTC.

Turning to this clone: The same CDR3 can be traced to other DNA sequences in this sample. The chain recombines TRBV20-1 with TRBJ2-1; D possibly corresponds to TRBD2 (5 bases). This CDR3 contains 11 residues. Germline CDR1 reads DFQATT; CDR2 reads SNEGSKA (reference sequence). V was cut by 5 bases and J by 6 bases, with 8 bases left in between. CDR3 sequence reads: CSAGLGNEQFF. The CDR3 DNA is TGCAGTGCTGGACTGGGCAATGAGCAGTTCTTC.

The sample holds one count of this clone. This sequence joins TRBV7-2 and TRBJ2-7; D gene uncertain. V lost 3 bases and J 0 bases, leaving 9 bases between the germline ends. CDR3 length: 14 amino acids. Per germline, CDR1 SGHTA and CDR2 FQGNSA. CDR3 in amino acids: CASSLRRDSYEQYF. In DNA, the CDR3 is TGTGCCAGCAGCTTGCGTAGGGACTCCTACGAGCAGTACTTC.

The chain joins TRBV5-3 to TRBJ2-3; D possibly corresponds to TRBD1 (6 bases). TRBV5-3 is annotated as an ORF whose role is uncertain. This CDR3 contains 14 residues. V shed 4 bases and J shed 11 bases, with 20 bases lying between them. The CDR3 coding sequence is TGTGCCAGAAGCCAACCCCCGGGACACCATTGGCAGTATTTT. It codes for CARSQPPGHHWQYF.

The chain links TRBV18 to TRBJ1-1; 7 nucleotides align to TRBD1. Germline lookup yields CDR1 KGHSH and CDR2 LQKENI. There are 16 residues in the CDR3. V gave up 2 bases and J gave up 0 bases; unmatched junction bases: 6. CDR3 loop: CASSPGQVTLNTEAFF. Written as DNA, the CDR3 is TGTGCCAGCTCACCAGGACAGGTGACATTGAACACTGAAGCTTTCTTT.

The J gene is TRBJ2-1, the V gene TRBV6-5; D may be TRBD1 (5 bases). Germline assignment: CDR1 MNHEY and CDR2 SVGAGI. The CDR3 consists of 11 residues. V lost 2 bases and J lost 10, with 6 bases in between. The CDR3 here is CASSYPGEQFF. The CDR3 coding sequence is TGTGCCAGCAGTTACCCAGGGGAGCAGTTCTTC.

CDR3 in amino acids: CASSRLRTQFF. The CDR3 DNA follows: TGTGCCAGCAGCCGTCTGCGGACCCAGTTCTTC. The chain uses TRBV7-2 and TRBJ2-1; D ambiguous. CDR1 is SGHTA, CDR2 FQGNSA, per germline. CDR3 length: 11 residues. V gave up 5 bases and J gave up 13 bases, with 12 bases separating them.

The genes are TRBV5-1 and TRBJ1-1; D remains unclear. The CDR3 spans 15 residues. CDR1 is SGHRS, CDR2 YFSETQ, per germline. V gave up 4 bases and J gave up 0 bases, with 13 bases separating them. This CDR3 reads CASSILTPMNTEAFF. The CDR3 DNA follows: TGCGCCAGCAGCATACTAACACCGATGAACACTGAAGCTTTCTTT.